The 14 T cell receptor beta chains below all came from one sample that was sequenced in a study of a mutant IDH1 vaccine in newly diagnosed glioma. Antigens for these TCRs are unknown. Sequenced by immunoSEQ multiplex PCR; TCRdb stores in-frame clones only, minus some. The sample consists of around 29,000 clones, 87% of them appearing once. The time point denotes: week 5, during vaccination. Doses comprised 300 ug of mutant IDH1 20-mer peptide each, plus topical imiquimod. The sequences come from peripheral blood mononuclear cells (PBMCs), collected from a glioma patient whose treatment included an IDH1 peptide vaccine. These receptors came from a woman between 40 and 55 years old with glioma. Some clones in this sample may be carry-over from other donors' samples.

As DNA, the CDR3 is TGTGCCAGCAGTGAAAGGAGGGGCCTTTCGCAGTATTTT. Translating it yields CASSERRGLSQYF. The chain combines TRBV2 with TRBJ2-3; weak D call: TRBD2 (6 bases). CDR3 length: 13 residues. Germline values: CDR1 SNHLY, CDR2 FYNNEI. V gave up 2 bases and J gave up 10 bases, with 13 bases separating them.

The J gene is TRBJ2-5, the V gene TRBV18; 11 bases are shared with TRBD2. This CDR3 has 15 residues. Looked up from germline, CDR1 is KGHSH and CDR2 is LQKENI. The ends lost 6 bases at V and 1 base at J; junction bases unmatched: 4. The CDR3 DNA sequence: TGTGCCAGCTCCGGGACTAGCGGCCCCCAAGAGACCCAGTACTTC. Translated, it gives CASSGTSGPQETQYF.

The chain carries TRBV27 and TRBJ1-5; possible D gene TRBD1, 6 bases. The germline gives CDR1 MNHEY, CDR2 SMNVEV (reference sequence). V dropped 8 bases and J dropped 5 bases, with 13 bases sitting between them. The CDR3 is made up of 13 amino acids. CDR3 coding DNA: TGTGCCAGCGGGGGGGGCGCATATCAGCCCCAGCATTTT. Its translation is CASGGGAYQPQHF.

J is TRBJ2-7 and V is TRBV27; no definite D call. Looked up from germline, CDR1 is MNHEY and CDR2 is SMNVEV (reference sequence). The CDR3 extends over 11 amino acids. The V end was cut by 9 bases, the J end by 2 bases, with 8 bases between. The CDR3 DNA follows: TGTGCCAGGGGGTCCACCTACGAGCAGTACTTC. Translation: CARGSTYEQYF.

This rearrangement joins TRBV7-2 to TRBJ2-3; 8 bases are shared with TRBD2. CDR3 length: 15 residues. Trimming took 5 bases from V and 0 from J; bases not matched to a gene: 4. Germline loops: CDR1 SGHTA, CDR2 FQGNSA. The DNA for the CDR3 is TGTGCCAGCAGCCAAGCGGGAGTAAGCACAGATACGCAGTATTTT. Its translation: CASSQAGVSTDTQYF.

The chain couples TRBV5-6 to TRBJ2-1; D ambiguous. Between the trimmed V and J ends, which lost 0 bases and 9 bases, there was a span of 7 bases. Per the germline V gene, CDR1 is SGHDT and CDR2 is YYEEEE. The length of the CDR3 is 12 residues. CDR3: CASSLDYSEQFF. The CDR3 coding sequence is TGTGCCAGCAGCTTGGACTACTCTGAGCAGTTCTTC.

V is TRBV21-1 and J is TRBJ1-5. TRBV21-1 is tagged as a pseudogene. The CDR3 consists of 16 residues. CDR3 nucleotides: TGTGCCAGCAGCAGCCCTGATGCGGCTAGCAATCAGCCCCAGCATTTT. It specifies CASSSPDAASNQPQHF.

The CDR3 region has the DNA TGCAGCGTTGTGGGGGGGGACAGGGCCACAGATACGCAGTATTTT. Its protein product is CSVVGGDRATDTQYF. The rearrangement links TRBV29-1 to TRBJ2-3; 9 bases map to TRBD1. Germline V lookup: CDR1 SQVTM, CDR2 ANQGSEA. The ends lost 4 bases at V and 2 bases at J; junction bases unmatched: 7. The CDR3 sequence is 15 residues long.

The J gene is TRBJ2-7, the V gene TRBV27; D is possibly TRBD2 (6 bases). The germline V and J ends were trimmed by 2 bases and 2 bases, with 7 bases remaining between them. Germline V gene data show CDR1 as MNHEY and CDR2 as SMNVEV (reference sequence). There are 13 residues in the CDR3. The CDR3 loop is CASSLTGAYEQYF. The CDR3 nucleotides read TGTGCCAGCAGTTTAACGGGGGCCTACGAGCAGTACTTC.

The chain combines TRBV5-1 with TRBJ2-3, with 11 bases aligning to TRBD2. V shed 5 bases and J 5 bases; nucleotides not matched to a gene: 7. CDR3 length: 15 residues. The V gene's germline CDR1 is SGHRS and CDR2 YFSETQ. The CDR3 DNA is TGCGCCAGCAGGGGGGCTAGCGGGGGGCTAGATACGCAGTATTTT. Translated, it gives CASRGASGGLDTQYF. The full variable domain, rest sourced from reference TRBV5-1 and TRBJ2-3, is KAGVTQTPRYLIKTRGQQVTLSCSPISGHRSVSWYQQTPGQGLQFLFEYFSETQRNKGNFPGRFSGRQFSNSRSEMNVSTLELGDSALYLCASRGASGGLDTQYFGPGTRLTVL.

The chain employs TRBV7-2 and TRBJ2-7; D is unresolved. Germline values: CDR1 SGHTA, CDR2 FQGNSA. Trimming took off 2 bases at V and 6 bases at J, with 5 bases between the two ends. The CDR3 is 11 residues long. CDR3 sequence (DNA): TGTGCCAGCAGCTTACAACGCGAGCAGTACTTC. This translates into CASSLQREQYF.

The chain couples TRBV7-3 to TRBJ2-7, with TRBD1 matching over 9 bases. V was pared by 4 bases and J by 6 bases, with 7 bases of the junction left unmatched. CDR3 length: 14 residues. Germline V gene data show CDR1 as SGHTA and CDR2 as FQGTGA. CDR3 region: CASSSGQGNPEQYF. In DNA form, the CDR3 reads TGTGCCAGCAGCTCGGGACAGGGAAACCCCGAGCAGTACTTC.

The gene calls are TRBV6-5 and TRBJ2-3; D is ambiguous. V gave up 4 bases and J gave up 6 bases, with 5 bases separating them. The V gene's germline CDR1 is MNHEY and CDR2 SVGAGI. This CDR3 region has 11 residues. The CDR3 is CASSLGDTQYF. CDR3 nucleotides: TGTGCCAGCAGTTTGGGGGATACGCAGTATTTT.

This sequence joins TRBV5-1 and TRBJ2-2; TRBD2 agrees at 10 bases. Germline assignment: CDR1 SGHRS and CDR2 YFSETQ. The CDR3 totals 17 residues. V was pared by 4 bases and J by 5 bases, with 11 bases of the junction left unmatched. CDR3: CASSIPPGLARTGELFF. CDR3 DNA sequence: TGCGCCAGCAGCATACCCCCGGGACTAGCGAGAACCGGGGAGCTGTTTTTT.